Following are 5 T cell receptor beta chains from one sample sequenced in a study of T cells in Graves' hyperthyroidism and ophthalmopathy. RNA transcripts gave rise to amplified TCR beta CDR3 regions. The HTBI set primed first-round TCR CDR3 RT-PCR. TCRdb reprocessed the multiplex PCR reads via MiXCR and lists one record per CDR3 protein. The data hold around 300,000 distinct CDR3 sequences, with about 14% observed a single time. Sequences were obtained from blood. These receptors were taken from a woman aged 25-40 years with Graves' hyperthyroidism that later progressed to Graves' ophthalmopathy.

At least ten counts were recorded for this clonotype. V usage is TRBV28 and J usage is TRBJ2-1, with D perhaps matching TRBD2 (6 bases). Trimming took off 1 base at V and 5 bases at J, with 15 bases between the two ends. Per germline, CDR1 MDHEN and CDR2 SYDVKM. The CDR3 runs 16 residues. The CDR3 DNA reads TGTGCCAGCAGTTTATTTGCCCTGACTAGTCACAATGAGCAGTTCTTC. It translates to CASSLFALTSHNEQFF.

The CDR3 reads CASSEKTGGGSNTEAFF. CDR3 DNA: TGTGCCAGCAGTGAAAAGACCGGGGGCGGATCTAACACTGAAGCTTTCTTT. The chain recombines TRBV25-1 with TRBJ1-1; weak D call: TRBD1 (6 bases). CDR1 and CDR2 (germline): MGHDK, SYGVNS. This CDR3 comprises 17 residues. V lost 2 bases and J lost 2, with 18 bases in between.

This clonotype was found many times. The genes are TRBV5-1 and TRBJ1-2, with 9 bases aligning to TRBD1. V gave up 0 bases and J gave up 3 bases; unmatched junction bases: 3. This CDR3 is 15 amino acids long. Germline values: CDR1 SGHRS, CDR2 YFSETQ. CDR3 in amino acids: CASSLGTGGDYGYTF. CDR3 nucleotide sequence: TGCGCCAGCAGCTTGGGTACAGGGGGCGACTATGGCTACACCTTC.

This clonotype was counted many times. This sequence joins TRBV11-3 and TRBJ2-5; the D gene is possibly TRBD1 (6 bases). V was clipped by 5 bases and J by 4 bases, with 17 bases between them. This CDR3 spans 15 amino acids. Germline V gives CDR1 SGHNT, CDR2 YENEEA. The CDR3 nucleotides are TGTGCCAGCAGCCCCGGCCGGGACACCAGAGAGACCCAGTACTTC. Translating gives CASSPGRDTRETQYF.

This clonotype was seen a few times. CDR3 amino acids: CASSESGGRFFEQYF. The CDR3 DNA reads TGTGCCAGCAGTGAGTCAGGGGGTCGTTTCTTCGAGCAGTACTTC. The rearrangement joins TRBV25-1 to TRBJ2-7; 7 bases are a match to TRBD1. V shed 3 bases and J 6 bases; nucleotides not matched to a gene: 11. Germline CDR1 reads MGHDK; CDR2 reads SYGVNS. This CDR3 comprises 15 residues.